The 25 T cell receptor beta chains below were found in one sample sequenced in a study of cytomegalovirus exposure and HLA in healthy donors. Use of 60 Vbeta and 13 Jbeta primers characterized the PCR. TCRdb's table, derived via immunoSEQ multiplex PCR, lists solely in-frame clones and lacks some. The sample lists about 120,000 clones; around three quarters were seen once. Sequencing input: PBMCs. The source of these receptors is a woman younger than 45 in good health and CMV-seronegative.

The V and J genes are TRBV2 and TRBJ2-7, with D tentatively TRBD2 (6 bases). CDR3 length equals 11 residues. Between the trimmed V and J ends, which lost 4 bases and 8 bases, there was a span of 9 bases. The germline gives CDR1 SNHLY, CDR2 FYNNEI. CDR3: CASSGDSKQYF. Written as DNA, the CDR3 is TGTGCCAGCAGTGGGGACTCGAAGCAGTACTTC.

The chain combines TRBV9 with TRBJ2-3, with D unclear. Germline CDR1 and CDR2: SGDLS and YYNGEE. The CDR3 sequence is 14 residues long. V was clipped by 0 bases and J by 8 bases, with 13 bases between them. The CDR3 DNA reads as TGTGCCAGCAGCGTAGTTCCTCTCGCCGGTACGCAGTATTTT. Its protein is CASSVVPLAGTQYF.

V and J are TRBV6-4 and TRBJ2-1, with 11 nucleotides matching TRBD2. Per the germline V gene, CDR1 is MRHNA and CDR2 is SNTAGT. There are 14 residues in the CDR3. The junction had 10 bases not matched to a gene; V was cut back by 9 bases and J by 9 bases. CDR3 sequence: CARLAGDGGREQFF. CDR3 in DNA: TGTGCCAGACTAGCGGGAGACGGGGGCCGTGAGCAGTTCTTC.

This rearrangement joins TRBV7-9 to TRBJ2-7; 7 bases map to TRBD1. Germline assignment: CDR1 SEHNR and CDR2 FQNEAQ (reference sequence). V lost 4 bases, J lost 2 bases, and 5 bases stayed unmatched. The length of the CDR3 is 14 residues. The CDR3 protein is CASSSGQSAYEQYF. CDR3 in DNA: TGTGCCAGCAGCTCGGGACAGTCGGCCTACGAGCAGTACTTC. Full variable domain (rest looked up from reference TRBV7-9 and TRBJ2-7): DTGVSQNPRHKITKRGQNVTFRCDPISEHNRLYWYRQTLGQGPEFLTYFQNEAQLEKSRLLSDRFSAERPKGSFSTLEIQRTEQGDSAMYLCASSSGQSAYEQYFGPGTRLTVT.

This clone was detected only a few times. The chain is built from TRBV10-3 and TRBJ2-7; D is possibly TRBD2 (6 bases). CDR1 ENHRY and CDR2 SYGVKD come from the germline V gene. The CDR3 runs to 16 residues. Trimming pared 3 bases from V and 0 bases from J, leaving 15 bases between. The CDR3 DNA is TGTGCCATCAGTGACCCGGGGCTAGCGAACTCCTACGAGCAGTACTTC. It specifies CAISDPGLANSYEQYF.

This clone was found once. This sequence joins TRBV28 and TRBJ1-5; 8 positions agree with TRBD1. Losses at the gene ends were 10 bases for V and 3 bases for J; bases not matched to a gene: 5. There are 13 residues in the CDR3. CDR1 and CDR2 (germline): MDHEN, SYDVKM. The CDR3 here is CATQGAFNQPQHF. The CDR3 DNA reads as TGTGCCACCCAGGGGGCTTTCAATCAGCCCCAGCATTTT.

The chain combines TRBV6-5 with TRBJ2-1, with TRBD2 as a possible D gene (5 bases). Germline lookup yields CDR1 MNHEY and CDR2 SVGAGI. This CDR3 comprises 13 residues. The V gene lost 6 bases and the J gene lost 0 bases, with 6 bases spanning the gap. CDR3 sequence reads: CASRSGSYNEQFF. CDR3 nucleotide sequence: TGTGCCAGCAGGAGCGGCTCCTACAATGAGCAGTTCTTC.

CDR3 in amino acids: CASSPGRKMTDTQYF. CDR3 in DNA: TGTGCCAGCAGCCCGGGGAGGAAAATGACAGATACGCAGTATTTT. This rearrangement joins TRBV7-9 to TRBJ2-3, with a possible D match to TRBD2 (6 bases). In germline, CDR1 is SEHNR, CDR2 FQNEAQ (reference sequence). Trimming removed 5 bases from V and 3 bases from J, with 15 bases in between. This CDR3 is built from 15 residues.

The rearrangement links TRBV5-1 to TRBJ2-1; TRBD2 agrees at 8 bases. Germline loops: CDR1 SGHRS, CDR2 YFSETQ. The CDR3 totals 17 residues. Trimming at V came to 3 bases and at J to 6 bases, leaving 14 bases not matched to a gene. As DNA, the CDR3 is TGCGCCAGCAGCTCTAGAACTAGCGGACCTGTGGGCAATGAGCAGTTCTTC. It codes for CASSSRTSGPVGNEQFF. The whole variable domain, remainder taken from reference TRBV5-1 and TRBJ2-1, is KAGVTQTPRYLIKTRGQQVTLSCSPISGHRSVSWYQQTPGQGLQFLFEYFSETQRNKGNFPGRFSGRQFSNSRSEMNVSTLELGDSALYLCASSSRTSGPVGNEQFFGPGTRLTVL.

The chain links TRBV11-2 to TRBJ1-2; possible D gene TRBD1, 5 bases. Trimming cost V 5 bases and J 4 bases, with 17 bases left between them. The CDR3 length is 15 residues. Germline V gene lookup returns CDR1 SGHAT and CDR2 FQNNGV. In DNA, the CDR3 is TGTGCCAGCAGCCAAATCCAGTACAGGCCCTATGGCTACACCTTC. Protein sequence: CASSQIQYRPYGYTF.

In this sample, this clone turned up once. The genes are TRBV5-1 and TRBJ2-2; a possible D gene is TRBD1 (5 bases). This CDR3 is built from 16 residues. The V and J ends lost 0 bases and 0 bases respectively, with 9 bases between them. Germline lookup yields CDR1 SGHRS and CDR2 YFSETQ. CDR3 amino acids: CASSLARQTNTGELFF. CDR3 bases: TGCGCCAGCAGCTTGGCCAGACAGACGAACACCGGGGAGCTGTTTTTT.

This clone was seen more than once but under ten times. This rearrangement joins TRBV7-3 to TRBJ2-2; no firm D call. V lost 8 bases to trimming and J lost 1 base, with 11 bases between them. The V gene's germline CDR1 is SGHTA and CDR2 FQGTGA. The CDR3 runs to 14 residues. The CDR3 spells CASAAEVNTGELFF. CDR3 DNA sequence: TGTGCCAGCGCGGCAGAAGTGAACACCGGGGAGCTGTTTTTT.

V usage is TRBV4-2 and J usage is TRBJ2-7; 10 bases are shared with TRBD2. CDR1 is LGHNA and CDR2 is YNFKEQ in the germline V gene. The J segment lost 1 base and the V segment lost 2 bases, leaving 5 bases of the junction unmatched. The CDR3 runs 16 residues. This CDR3 reads CASSQFRTSGSYEQYF. CDR3 nucleotides: TGTGCCAGCAGCCAATTCCGGACTAGCGGATCCTACGAGCAGTACTTC.

This clone was observed a few times. The rearrangement joins TRBV28 to TRBJ1-2, with TRBD1 matching over 10 bases. This CDR3 spans 14 amino acids. Losses at the gene ends were 5 bases for V and 6 bases for J; bases not matched to a gene: 6. Germline CDR1 and CDR2: MDHEN and SYDVKM. CDR3 in amino acids: CASSPYGTGDGYTF. In DNA form, the CDR3 reads TGTGCCAGCAGTCCATATGGGACAGGGGATGGCTACACCTTC.

This chain links TRBV2 with TRBJ2-1; 9 nucleotides align to TRBD1. The junction had 9 bases not matched to a gene; V was cut back by 3 bases and J by 9 bases. From germline, CDR1 is SNHLY and CDR2 FYNNEI. The CDR3 runs to 15 residues. CDR3 in DNA: TGTGCCAGCAGTGATTGGGACAGGGCAGAGAGTGAGCAGTTCTTC. Encoded protein: CASSDWDRAESEQFF.

V usage is TRBV6-1 and J usage is TRBJ1-5; 8 bases fit TRBD1. Germline V lookup: CDR1 MNHNS, CDR2 SASEGT. There are 14 residues in the CDR3. The trim removed 6 bases at V and 5 bases at J, leaving 6 bases unmatched. CDR3 nucleotide sequence: TGTGCCAGCAGCGGGGACAGGTGGGATCAGCCCCAGCATTTT. Amino acids: CASSGDRWDQPQHF.

The rearrangement joins TRBV4-3 to TRBJ1-2, with 7 bases lining up with TRBD1. The CDR3 runs to 19 residues. Trimming cost V 3 bases and J 0 bases; bases outside gene matches: 16. Germline values: CDR1 LGHNA, CDR2 YSLEER. CDR3 residues: CASSHLPLGQSPSNYGYTF. In DNA form, the CDR3 reads TGCGCCAGCAGCCACCTTCCTTTGGGACAGAGTCCCTCTAACTATGGCTACACCTTC.

The chain is built from TRBV7-9 and TRBJ2-1, with D tentatively TRBD2 (6 bases). The CDR3 spans 16 residues. Germline-derived CDR1 and CDR2 are SEHNR and FQNEAQ (reference sequence). V shed 1 base and J shed 3 bases, with 13 bases lying between them. CDR3 in amino acids: CASSLVQAGSYNEQFF. CDR3 sequence (DNA): TGTGCCAGCAGCTTAGTCCAGGCGGGAAGCTACAATGAGCAGTTCTTC.

This chain links TRBV5-1 with TRBJ1-1; D remains unclear. The V end was cut by 0 bases, the J end by 5 bases, with 8 bases between. This CDR3 is 13 amino acids long. Germline-derived CDR1 and CDR2 are SGHRS and YFSETQ. The CDR3 DNA follows: TGCGCCAGCAGCTTGGGTTCCGGTACTGAAGCTTTCTTT. Protein: CASSLGSGTEAFF.

The V gene is TRBV7-2, the J gene TRBJ2-2, with a possible D match to TRBD1 (6 bases). This CDR3 contains 13 residues. V lost 1 base and J lost 13, with 13 bases in between. Per germline, CDR1 SGHTA and CDR2 FQGNSA. The CDR3 DNA sequence: TGTGCCAGCAGCTTAGATCAGGGGAAGGGGCTGTTTTTT. Protein product: CASSLDQGKGLFF.

The V gene is TRBV7-9, the J gene TRBJ2-2; D is possibly TRBD2 (6 bases). In germline, CDR1 is SEHNR, CDR2 FQNEAQ (reference sequence). Trimming shortened V by 5 bases and J by 3 bases, and 13 bases separated the two germline ends. CDR3 size: 15 residues. CDR3: CASSPGGADTGELFF. CDR3 DNA: TGTGCCAGCAGCCCTGGAGGGGCTGACACCGGGGAGCTGTTTTTT.

The chain uses TRBV30 and TRBJ2-1; TRBD2 aligns across 7 bases. The CDR3 is 14 amino acids. Germline assignment: CDR1 GTSNPN and CDR2 SVGIG (reference sequence). Germline trimming cut 5 bases from V and 1 base from J; bases unmatched to any gene: 5. The CDR3 DNA sequence: TGTGCCTGGGTGGGGACTAATTCCTACAATGAGCAGTTCTTC. Translation: CAWVGTNSYNEQFF.

CDR3 bases: TGTGCCAGCAGTGAATTTGTCAGGGGGCTCCAAGAGACCCAGTACTTC. It is translated as CASSEFVRGLQETQYF. V and J are TRBV2 and TRBJ2-5; TRBD1 matches at 8 bases. Germline V gene data show CDR1 as SNHLY and CDR2 as FYNNEI. V lost 2 bases and J lost 1; bases outside the gene matches: 6. CDR3 size: 16 residues. Filled out from reference TRBV2 and TRBJ2-5, the complete variable domain reads EPEVTQTPSHQVTQMGQEVILRCVPISNHLYFYWYRQILGQKVEFLVSFYNNEISEKSEIFDDQFSVERPDGSNFTLKIRSTKLEDSAMYFCASSEFVRGLQETQYFGPGTRLLVL.

This sequence joins TRBV4-1 and TRBJ1-2; perhaps TRBD1 as D (5 bases). Trimming stripped 4 bases from V and 4 bases from J, with 19 bases between. This CDR3 is 16 amino acids long. Looked up from germline, CDR1 is MGHRA and CDR2 is YSYEKL. CDR3 nucleotides: TGCGCCAGCAGCCCCACCGGGGGGGGTTCCATCTATGGCTACACCTTC. The encoded protein is CASSPTGGGSIYGYTF.

The CDR3 DNA follows: TGTGCCAGCAGCTTAGATAGTGGGACTATTTCCTACAATGAGCAGTTCTTC. It codes for CASSLDSGTISYNEQFF. The chain combines TRBV11-3 with TRBJ2-1, with 7 bases aligning to TRBD2. CDR3 length equals 17 residues. Germline V gives CDR1 SGHNT, CDR2 YENEEA. The junction had 6 bases not matched to a gene; V was cut back by 0 bases and J by 1 base. The whole variable domain, remainder taken from reference TRBV11-3 and TRBJ2-1, is EAGVVQSPRYKIIEKKQPVAFWCNPISGHNTLYWYLQNLGQGPELLIRYENEEAVDDSQLPKDRFSAERLKGVDSTLKIQPAELGDSAVYLCASSLDSGTISYNEQFFGPGTRLTVL.